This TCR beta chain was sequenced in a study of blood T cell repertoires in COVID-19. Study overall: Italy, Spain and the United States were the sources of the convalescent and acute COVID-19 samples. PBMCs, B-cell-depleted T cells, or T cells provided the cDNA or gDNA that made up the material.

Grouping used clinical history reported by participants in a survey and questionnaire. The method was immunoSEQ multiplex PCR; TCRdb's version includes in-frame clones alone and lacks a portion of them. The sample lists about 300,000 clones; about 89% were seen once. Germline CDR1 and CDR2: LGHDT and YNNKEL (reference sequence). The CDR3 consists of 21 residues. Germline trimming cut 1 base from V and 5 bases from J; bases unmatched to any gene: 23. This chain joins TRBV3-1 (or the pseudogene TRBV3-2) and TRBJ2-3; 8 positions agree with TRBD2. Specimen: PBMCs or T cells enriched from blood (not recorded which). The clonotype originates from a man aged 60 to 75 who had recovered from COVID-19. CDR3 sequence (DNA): TGTGCCAGCAGCCAAGGTATTGGAAAGAAATATTTAGCGGGACCGGGAGATACGCAGTATTTT. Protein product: CASSQGIGKKYLAGPGDTQYF.